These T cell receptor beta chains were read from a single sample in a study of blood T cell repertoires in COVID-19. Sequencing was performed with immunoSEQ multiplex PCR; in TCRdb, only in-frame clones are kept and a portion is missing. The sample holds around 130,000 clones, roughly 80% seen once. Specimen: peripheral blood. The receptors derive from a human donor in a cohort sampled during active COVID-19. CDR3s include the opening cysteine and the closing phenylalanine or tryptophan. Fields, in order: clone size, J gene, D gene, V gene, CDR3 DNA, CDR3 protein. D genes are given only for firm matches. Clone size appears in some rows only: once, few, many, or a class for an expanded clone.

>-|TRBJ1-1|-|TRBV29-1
TGCAGCGTGGCAGGGACAACCACGAACACTGAAGCTTTCTTT
CSVAGTTTNTEAFF
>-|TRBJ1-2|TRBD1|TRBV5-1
TGCGCCAGCAGCCCGCGGGGACAGGGAATCTCCGGCTACACCTTC
CASSPRGQGISGYTF
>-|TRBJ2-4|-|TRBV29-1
TGCAGCGCCGACCTCGGAGAGGGAGCCAAAAACATTCAGTACTTC
CSADLGEGAKNIQYF
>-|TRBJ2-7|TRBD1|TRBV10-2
TGCGCCAGCAGTGGGGGTGGACAGGCGGTCTACGAGCAGTACTTC
CASSGGGQAVYEQYF
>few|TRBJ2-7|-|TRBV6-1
TGTGCCAGCAGTGAACCTACCCACTACGAGCAGTACTTC
CASSEPTHYEQYF
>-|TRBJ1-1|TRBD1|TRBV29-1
TGCAGCGTTGGGGACAGTGAAGCTTTCTTT
CSVGDSEAFF
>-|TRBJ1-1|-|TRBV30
TGTGCCTCATTCCAGGGGAGGGCTGAAGCTTTCTTT
CASFQGRAEAFF
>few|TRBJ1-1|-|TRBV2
TGTGCCAGCAGTGATTCGACAAGCACTGAAGCTTTCTTT
CASSDSTSTEAFF
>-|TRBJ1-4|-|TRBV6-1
TGTGCCAGCAGTGAGAGGGGACTCCCCGGGCCTAATGAAAAACTGTTTTTT
CASSERGLPGPNEKLFF
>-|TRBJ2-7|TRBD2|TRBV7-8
TGTGCCAGCAGCTCCGCTAGCGGAGCCTACGAGCAGTACTTC
CASSSASGAYEQYF
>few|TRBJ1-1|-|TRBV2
TGTGCCAGCAGTGCGGACAGTGGCACTGAAGCTTTCTTT
CASSADSGTEAFF
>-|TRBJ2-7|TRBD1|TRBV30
TGTGCCTGGATCACCATCGACAGGGCCGAGCAGTACTTC
CAWITIDRAEQYF
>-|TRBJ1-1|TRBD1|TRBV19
TGTGCCAGTAATCCCGACAGGGTGATGGCTGAAGCTTTCTTT
CASNPDRVMAEAFF
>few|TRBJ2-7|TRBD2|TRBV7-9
TGTGCCAGCAGCCCGGGACTAGCGGGGTTATACGAGCAGTACTTC
CASSPGLAGLYEQYF
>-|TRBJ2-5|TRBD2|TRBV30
TGTGCCTGGAGGGGGGACTACCCCCAAGAGACCCAGTACTTC
CAWRGDYPQETQYF
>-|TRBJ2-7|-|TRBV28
TGTGCCAGCAGTTTCAACAGGTACGAGCAGTACTTC
CASSFNRYEQYF
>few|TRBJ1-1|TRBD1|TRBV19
TGTGCCAGTAGCGCCGGGACAGGGGGCACTGAAGCTTTCTTT
CASSAGTGGTEAFF
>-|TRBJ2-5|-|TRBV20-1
TGCAGTGCTTCTAGCAGCCAGGCCCAGTACTTC
CSASSSQAQYF
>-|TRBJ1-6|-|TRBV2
TGTGCCAGCAGCCATCCTAGGGCAGGGTACTCACCCCTCCACTTT
CASSHPRAGYSPLHF
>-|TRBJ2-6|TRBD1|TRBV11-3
TGTGCCAGCAGCTCAGGGGGCCCTGGGGCCAACGTCCTGACTTTC
CASSSGGPGANVLTF
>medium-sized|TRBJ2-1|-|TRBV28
TGTGCCAGCAGTTTATTAGGCGGAGCCCAGGAGCAGTTCTTC
CASSLLGGAQEQFF
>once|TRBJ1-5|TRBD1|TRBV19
TGTGCCAGTAGTATTCGGACAGGGAACCAGCCCCAGCATTTT
CASSIRTGNQPQHF
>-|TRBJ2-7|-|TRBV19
TGTGCCAGTAGTTGGGCAGGTGGTAACTACGAGCAGTACTTC
CASSWAGGNYEQYF
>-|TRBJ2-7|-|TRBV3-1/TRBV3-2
TGTGCCAGCACTGCTATGGGGCTCGGCTCCTACGAGCAGTACTTC
CASTAMGLGSYEQYF
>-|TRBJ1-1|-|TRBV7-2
TGTGCCAGCAGCCGGTACACTGAAGCTTTCTTT
CASSRYTEAFF
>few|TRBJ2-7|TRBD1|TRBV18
TGTGCCAGCTCACAGCCGACAGGGCTAGTCCCCGAGCAGTACTTC
CASSQPTGLVPEQYF
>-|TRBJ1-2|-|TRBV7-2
TGTGCCAGCAGCTTAAGAGGGAAGTCCTATGGCTACACCTTC
CASSLRGKSYGYTF
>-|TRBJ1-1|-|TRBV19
TGTGCCAGTAGTATCTACAGGGACACTGAAGCTTTCTTT
CASSIYRDTEAFF
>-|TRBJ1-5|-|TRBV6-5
TGTGCCAGCAGTTACATCGGGCAGCCCCAGCATTTT
CASSYIGQPQHF
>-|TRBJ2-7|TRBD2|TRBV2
TGTGCCAGCCGGCGGGGGCGGGGGGTCTACGAGCAGTACTTC
CASRRGRGVYEQYF
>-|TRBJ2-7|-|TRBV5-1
TGCGCCAGCTCCCCGTCGGGGGACTACGAGCAGTACTTC
CASSPSGDYEQYF
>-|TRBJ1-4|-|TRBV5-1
TGCGCCAGCAGCTTGGCCTCGGGACAACGTTACGAAAAACTGTTTTTT
CASSLASGQRYEKLFF
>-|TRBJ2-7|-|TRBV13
TGTGCCAGCAGCCCGGGGGACGGTTTGTTGGACGAGCAGTACTTC
CASSPGDGLLDEQYF
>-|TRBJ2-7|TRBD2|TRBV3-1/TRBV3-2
TGTGCCAGCAGCCACTCGGCGGGAGGCCGATCCTACGAGCAGTACTTC
CASSHSAGGRSYEQYF
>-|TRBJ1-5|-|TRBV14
TGTGCCAGCAGGCACAGACATAGCAATCAGCCCCAGCATTTT
CASRHRHSNQPQHF
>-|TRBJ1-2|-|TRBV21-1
TGTGCTCTCAGCAATAGTACAGGGGTGGGCTATGGCTACACCTTC
CALSNSTGVGYGYTF
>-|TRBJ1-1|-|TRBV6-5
TGTGCCAGCAGGCGGGGACGGGGCACTGAAGCTTTCTTT
CASRRGRGTEAFF
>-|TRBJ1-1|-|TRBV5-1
TGCGCCAGCAGCTTGGCGGGGGAGCTGTACACTGAAGCTTTCTTT
CASSLAGELYTEAFF
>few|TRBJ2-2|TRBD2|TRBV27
TGTGCCAGCGCTCTGCGGGGGGGCCCCACCGGGGAGCTGTTTTTT
CASALRGGPTGELFF
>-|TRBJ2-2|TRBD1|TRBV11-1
TGTGCCAGCAGCTTAGCGGGACAGCACGCCGGGGAGCTGTTTTTT
CASSLAGQHAGELFF
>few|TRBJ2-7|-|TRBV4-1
TGCGCCAGCGCCCTCCAGGGCACCTACGAGCAGTACTTC
CASALQGTYEQYF
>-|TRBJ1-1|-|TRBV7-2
TGTGCCAGCAGTTCACAGGGTTACACTGAAGCTTTCTTT
CASSSQGYTEAFF
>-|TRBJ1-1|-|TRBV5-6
TGTGCCAGCAGCTGGGGGGTCGGGAACGCTGAAGCTTTCTTT
CASSWGVGNAEAFF
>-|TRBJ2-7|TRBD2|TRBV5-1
TGCGCCAGCAGCTTGACTAGCGGCAACTACGAGCAGTACTTC
CASSLTSGNYEQYF
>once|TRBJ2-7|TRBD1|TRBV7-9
TGTGCCAGCAGCCGGCCAGGGGGCGAGGACGAGCAGTACTTC
CASSRPGGEDEQYF
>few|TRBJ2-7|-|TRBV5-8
TGTGCCAGCAGCTTGGTTATGTACGAGCAGTACTTC
CASSLVMYEQYF
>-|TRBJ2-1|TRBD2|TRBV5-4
TGTGCCAGCAGCACTAGCGGTCCTGGGGATGAGCAGTTCTTC
CASSTSGPGDEQFF
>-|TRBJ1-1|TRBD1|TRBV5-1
TGCGCCAGCAGCTTGGGAGACAGGGACAACACTGAAGCTTTCTTT
CASSLGDRDNTEAFF
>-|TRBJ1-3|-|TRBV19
TGTGCCAGTACCGGTACCACCATATATTTT
CASTGTTIYF
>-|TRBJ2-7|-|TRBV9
TGTGCCAGCAGCGACAGGGACTCCTACGAGCAGTACTTC
CASSDRDSYEQYF
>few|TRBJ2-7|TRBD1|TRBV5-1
TGCGCCAGCAGCCCCACCCCCTCGACAGGGATGGGCGAGCAGTACTTC
CASSPTPSTGMGEQYF
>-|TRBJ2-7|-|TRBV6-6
TGTGCCAGCAGTTGGGCCCCGAAGAACGAGCAGTACTTC
CASSWAPKNEQYF
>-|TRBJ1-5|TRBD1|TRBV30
TGTGCCTGGAGTGTAGGACAGGGGTTTCAGCCCCAGCATTTT
CAWSVGQGFQPQHF
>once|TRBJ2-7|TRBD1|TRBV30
TGTGCCGGGGGACAGGTCGGCGAGCAGTACTTC
CAGGQVGEQYF
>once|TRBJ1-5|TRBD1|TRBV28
TGTGCCAGCAGTCTCCTCGGGGACAGATACAATCAGCCCCAGCATTTT
CASSLLGDRYNQPQHF
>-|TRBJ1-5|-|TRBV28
TGTGCCAGCAATAGACAGCCCCAGCATTTT
CASNRQPQHF
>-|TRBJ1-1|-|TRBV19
TGTGCCAGCGCCTCGACAGGCAACACTGAAGCTTTCTTT
CASASTGNTEAFF
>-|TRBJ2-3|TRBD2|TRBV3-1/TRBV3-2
TGTGCCAGCAGCCAAGAAGTCCTAGCGGGGGGGCCGGGTACAGATACGCAGTATTTT
CASSQEVLAGGPGTDTQYF
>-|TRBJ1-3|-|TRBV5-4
TGTGCCAGCAGCCCGTCGGGAGGGAACACCATATATTTT
CASSPSGGNTIYF